This T cell receptor beta chain was captured in a study of cytomegalovirus exposure and HLA in healthy donors. TCRdb's copy holds only in-frame clones and misses some; the assay was immunoSEQ multiplex PCR. Of about 130,000 clones in the sample, 89% are singletons; the top ten hold 1.1%. Deletions cut 9 bases from V and 4 bases from J, with 15 bases between. Germline loops: CDR1 LNHDA, CDR2 SQIVND (reference sequence). This CDR3 region has 13 residues. The gene calls are TRBV19 and TRBJ1-2, with TRBD1 as a possible D gene (5 bases). Sequenced input: PBMCs. The sequence derives from a young woman in good health and CMV-seronegative. This CDR3 reads CASRAGPSYGYTF. Here the CDR3 DNA reads TGTGCCAGCCGGGCAGGGCCATCCTATGGCTACACCTTC.